The subject of this entry is one T cell receptor beta chain. The antigen remains undetermined. The use of a sample-barcoded 5' primer and a J-beta primer mix characterized a second PCR of roughly 6 to 11 cycles. TCRdb recomputed calls from the 5' RACE reads with MiXCR, one row per CDR3 protein. The sample contains around 800,000 distinct CDR3 sequences, about 62% of which appear only once. This CDR3 is built from 15 residues. Germline V lookup: CDR1 LNHNV, CDR2 YYDKDF (reference sequence). Trimming took 3 bases from V and 3 from J, leaving 13 bases between them. This record comes from a study of blood T cells in healthy people across ages. Study-level background: About one barcoded beta molecule per two T cells came from capture by template switching. Study outcomes and limitations: In long-lived donors, naive CD4+ cell counts and diversity exceeded those of aged donors. In older individuals, TCR beta diversity per million T cells was lower, falling roughly linearly with age.

This TCR was sampled from a young man in good health. What was sequenced was blood. V usage is TRBV15 and J usage is TRBJ2-3, with D perhaps given as TRBD1 or TRBD2 (5 bases each). The CDR3 DNA follows: TGTGCCACCAGCAGTGCGGGCCGGACAACAGATACGCAGTATTTT. Its protein product is CATSSAGRTTDTQYF.